A single sample gave rise to the 11 T cell receptor beta chains below, sequenced in a study of human T cells and chemical hapten exposure. Time point defined: patch test 1, 2 weeks after DPC sensitization. Treatment: therapeutic diphenylcyclopropenone sensitization with weekly scalp DPC. The template was total RNA from unfractionated whole blood. TCRdb processed the RACE reads anew with MiXCR; each CDR3 protein has one entry. The data hold tens of thousands of distinct CDR3 sequences, with approximately 11% observed a single time. The sequenced sample was whole blood, obtained in connection with sensitization to the hapten diphenylcyclopropenone (DPC). Receptors originate from a woman aged 40 to 50 with alopecia areata. Some clones in this sample may be carry-over from other donors' samples.

This clonotype was seen ten or more times. The chain carries TRBV7-9 and TRBJ2-3; D is tentatively TRBD1 or TRBD2 (5 bases each). The CDR3 length is 16 residues. V lost 5 bases and J 6 bases, leaving 21 bases between the germline ends. CDR1 and CDR2 (germline): SEHNR, FQNEAQ (reference sequence). The chain's CDR3 is CASSPGPGAARDTQYF. The CDR3 nucleotides read TGTGCCAGCAGCCCAGGCCCCGGGGCCGCCAGGGATACGCAGTATTTT. Filled out from reference TRBV7-9 and TRBJ2-3, the complete variable domain reads DTGVSQNPRHKITKRGQNVTFRCDPISEHNRLYWYRQTLGQGPEFLTYFQNEAQLEKSRLLSDRFSAERPKGSFSTLEIQRTEQGDSAMYLCASSPGPGAARDTQYFGPGTRLTVL.

This clonotype turned up a few times. CDR3 sequence (DNA): TGTGCCAGCAGTTTATTGGTGGGCGCCCACGAGCAGTACTTC. Amino acid sequence: CASSLLVGAHEQYF. The rearrangement links TRBV28 to TRBJ2-7, with D unclear. V lost 1 base and J lost 5, with 12 bases in between. From germline, CDR1 is MDHEN and CDR2 SYDVKM. The CDR3 has 14 residues.

This rearrangement joins TRBV20-1 to TRBJ1-6, with TRBD1 matching over 8 bases. The CDR3 sequence is 16 residues long. CDR1 and CDR2 (germline): DFQATT, SNEGSKA (reference sequence). V lost 0 bases, J lost 2 bases, and 3 bases stayed unmatched. In DNA form, the CDR3 reads TGCAGTGCTAGAGATGGACAGGGCCCCTATAATTCACCCCTCCACTTT. Its protein product is CSARDGQGPYNSPLHF.

This clonotype was counted between two and nine times. The V call is TRBV20-1, the J call TRBJ2-1; weak D call: TRBD2 (6 bases). The V and J ends lost 6 bases and 7 bases respectively, with 25 bases between them. From germline, CDR1 is DFQATT and CDR2 SNEGSKA (reference sequence). The CDR3 is made up of 16 amino acids. The CDR3 DNA reads TGCAGTGCGACCAAACTGAACGCGGGGATATCAAATGAGCAGTTCTTC. Translated: CSATKLNAGISNEQFF.

The chain links TRBV6-2 or TRBV6-3 to TRBJ2-1, with 11 bases fitting TRBD2. The J segment lost 8 bases and the V segment lost 6 bases, leaving 12 bases of the junction unmatched. The CDR3 extends over 16 amino acids. Germline V lookup: CDR1 MNHEY, CDR2 SVGEGT. In nucleotides, the CDR3 is TGTGCCAGCAGCTCCGGGACTAGCGGATCGGGCGATGAGCAGTTCTTC. It translates to CASSSGTSGSGDEQFF.

This clonotype occurred a few times. The V call is TRBV10-1, the J call TRBJ2-7; 7 bases line up with TRBD2. The CDR3 runs 14 residues. Germline V CDR1 and CDR2: WNHNN, SYGVQD (reference sequence). J gave up 6 bases and V 7 bases, and 12 bases lay outside the gene matches. As DNA, the CDR3 is TGCGCCAGCATCCGGACTAGACCTTATGCCGAGCAGTACTTC. It encodes CASIRTRPYAEQYF.

The J gene is TRBJ2-1, the V gene TRBV7-2; unclear D gene. The V gene's germline CDR1 is SGHTA and CDR2 FQGNSA. This CDR3 is built from 13 residues. Trimming took off 5 bases at V and 6 bases at J, with 11 bases between the two ends. CDR3 DNA: TGTGCCAGCAGCCCCTACCGAGCCAATGAGCAGTTCTTC. Translation: CASSPYRANEQFF.

Many counts were recorded for this clonotype. The chain is built from TRBV19 and TRBJ2-3, with TRBD1 matching 7 bases. This CDR3 has 15 residues. The V and J ends lost 3 bases and 0 bases, in that order; junction bases with no gene match: 3. CDR1 LNHDA and CDR2 SQIVND come from the germline V gene (reference sequence). CDR3 amino acids: CASSIGTASTDTQYF. CDR3 DNA sequence: TGTGCCAGTAGTATTGGGACAGCAAGCACAGATACGCAGTATTTT.

The sample holds a few counts of this clonotype. The chain combines TRBV7-2 with TRBJ1-3; possibly TRBD1 for D (6 bases). The CDR3 covers 13 residues. V gave up 6 bases and J gave up 4 bases, with 10 bases separating them. Germline V lookup: CDR1 SGHTA, CDR2 FQGNSA. This CDR3 is CASRRTEGNTIYF. The CDR3 DNA follows: TGTGCCAGCAGGCGGACAGAAGGAAACACCATATATTTT. Looking up the rest from reference TRBV7-2 and TRBJ1-3 gives the full variable domain: GAGVSQSPSNKVTEKGKDVELRCDPISGHTALYWYRQSLGQGLEFLIYFQGNSAPDKSGLPSDRFSAERTGGSVSTLTIQRTQQEDSAVYLCASRRTEGNTIYFGEGSWLTVV.

This clonotype was seen a handful of times. The chain uses TRBV6-2 or TRBV6-3 and TRBJ2-2; D is undetermined. Per the germline V gene, CDR1 is MNHEY and CDR2 is SVGEGT. V gave up 6 bases and J gave up 4 bases, with 6 bases separating them. This CDR3 contains 12 residues. This chain's CDR3 is CASSFSTGELFF. As DNA, the CDR3 is TGTGCCAGCAGCTTTTCCACCGGGGAGCTGTTTTTT.

The chain recombines TRBV1 with TRBJ2-7; the D segment call TRBD1 is taken from the table without a DNA check. TRBV1 is described as a pseudogene. This CDR3 spans 15 amino acids. The CDR3 DNA reads as TGCACCAGCAGCCCAAACCGGGACCACTCCTACGAGCAGTACTTC. It encodes CTSSPNRDHSYEQYF.